This T cell receptor (beta chain) was obtained from a study of blood T cell repertoires in COVID-19. As for the study in general: The origin of the acute and convalescent COVID-19 samples was the United States, Italy and Spain. Sources were T cells, B-cell-depleted T cells, or PBMCs; the material itself was cDNA or gDNA.

Per the original methods: Nucleated cell counts were estimated from reference gene primer amplification. Libraries were prepared by immunoSEQ multiplex PCR; TCRdb keeps only in-frame clonotypes and omits some of them. The D gene and trimming were derived from the DNA, and the V and J assignments and clone size from that table. This table has fewer than 250,000 clones, around nine tenths appearing once. The clonotype was recovered from a man aged 25 to 40 with acute or convalescent COVID-19. Sequencing was carried out using peripheral blood.

The CDR3 here is CASSDPGVVKTQYF. CDR3 coding DNA: TGTGCCAGCAGTGACCCAGGGGTAGTGAAGACCCAGTACTTC. V usage is TRBV6-4 and J usage is TRBJ2-5; weak D call: TRBD1 (6 bases). CDR3 length: 14 amino acids. V lost 2 bases and J 6 bases, leaving 13 bases between the germline ends. The germline gives CDR1 MRHNA, CDR2 SNTAGT.